This T cell receptor beta chain comes out of a study of monozygotic twins with inflammatory bowel disease. Findings of the study overall: Especially with disease activity, IBD patients shared fewer clonotypes with others than healthy twins did. IBD patients displayed reduced TCRbeta diversity (inverse Simpson) when set against healthy co-twins.

UMIs incorporating a 6-nucleotide sample barcode were appended by means of template switching. TCRdb re-called the 5' RACE reads; every CDR3 protein appears as one record, without DNA. This specimen shows about 200,000 distinct CDR3 sequences; the ten leading clones hold more than 7.5%. For this clonotype: Its antigen is unidentified.

The CDR3 has 16 amino acids. Per the germline V gene, CDR1 is LNHDA and CDR2 is SQIVND (reference sequence). The TCR sequence derives from a human donor with ulcerative colitis or Crohn's disease, or a healthy co-twin of an affected twin (not recorded which). Source material: blood. J is TRBJ1-4 and V is TRBV19; the D call of TRBD1 rests on TCRdb alone, since no DNA is present to check it. The CDR3 here is CASSPFGQGGEEKLFF.